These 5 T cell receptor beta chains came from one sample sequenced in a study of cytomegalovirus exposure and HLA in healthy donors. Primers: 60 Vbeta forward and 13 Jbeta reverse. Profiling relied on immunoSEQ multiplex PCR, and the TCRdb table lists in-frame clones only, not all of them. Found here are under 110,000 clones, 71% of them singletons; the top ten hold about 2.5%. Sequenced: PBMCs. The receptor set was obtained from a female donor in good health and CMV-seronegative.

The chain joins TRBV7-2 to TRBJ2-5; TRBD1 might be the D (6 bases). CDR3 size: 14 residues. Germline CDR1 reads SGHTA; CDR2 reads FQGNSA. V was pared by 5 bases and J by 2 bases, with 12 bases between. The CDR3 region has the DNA TGTGCCAGCAGCCCCGGACAGAGACAAGAGACCCAGTACTTC. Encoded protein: CASSPGQRQETQYF.

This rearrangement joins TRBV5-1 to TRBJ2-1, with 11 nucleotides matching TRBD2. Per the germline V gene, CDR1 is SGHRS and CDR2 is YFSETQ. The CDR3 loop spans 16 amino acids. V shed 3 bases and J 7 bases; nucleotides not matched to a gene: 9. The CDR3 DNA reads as TGCGCCAGCAGCTGGAATAGCGGGAGGGCCGGGAATGAGCAGTTCTTC. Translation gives CASSWNSGRAGNEQFF.

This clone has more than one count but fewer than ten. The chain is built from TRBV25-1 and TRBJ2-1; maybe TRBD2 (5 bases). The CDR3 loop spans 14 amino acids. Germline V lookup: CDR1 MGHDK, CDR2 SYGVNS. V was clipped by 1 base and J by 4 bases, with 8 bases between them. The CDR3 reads CASSESGRYNEQFF. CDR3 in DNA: TGTGCCAGCAGTGAATCGGGGAGATACAATGAGCAGTTCTTC.

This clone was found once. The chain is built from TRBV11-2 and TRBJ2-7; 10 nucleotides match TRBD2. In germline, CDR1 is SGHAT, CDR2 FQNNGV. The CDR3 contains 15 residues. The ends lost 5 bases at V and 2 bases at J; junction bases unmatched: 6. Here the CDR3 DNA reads TGTGCCAGCAGCCGCGGACTAGCGGAGACCTACGAGCAGTACTTC. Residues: CASSRGLAETYEQYF.

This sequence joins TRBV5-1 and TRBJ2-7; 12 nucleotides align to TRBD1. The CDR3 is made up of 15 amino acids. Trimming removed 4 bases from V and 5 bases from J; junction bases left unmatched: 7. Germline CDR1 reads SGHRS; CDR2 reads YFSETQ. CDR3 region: CASSLGTGGINEQYF. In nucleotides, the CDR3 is TGCGCCAGCAGCCTGGGGACAGGGGGCATCAACGAGCAGTACTTC.